What follows describes a single T cell receptor (beta chain). The antigen is unknown. This CDR3 spans 16 amino acids. Germline V gene lookup returns CDR1 SGHRS and CDR2 YFSETQ. The V segment lost 2 bases and the J segment 0 bases; nucleotides outside the gene matches: 6. This entry comes from a study of T cell repertoires in cytomegalovirus infection. Across the whole study: The authors used CMV epitopes that were HLA-C-restricted (recently identified) and HLA-B-restricted (well studied). Public signatures in TCR beta pointed to CMV infection and matching HLA type.

TCRdb recomputed calls from the reads with MiXCR, one row per CDR3 protein. The sample yields 550,000 to 700,000 distinct CDR3 sequences, almost 40% seen once. Study outcomes and limitations: CMV-specific TCR beta clonotypes restricted by HLA-C dominated the ex vivo response. CMV carriers having the relevant HLA were flagged by cumulative public TCR beta family frequency.

The chain links TRBV5-1 to TRBJ2-7, with TRBD2 identical over 9 bases. The sequencing here drew on cultured PBMCs, taken from culture after CMV antigen stimulation. The source is a human donor in good health (CMV status not recorded). Some clones in this sample may be carry-over from other donors' samples. The CDR3 nucleotides are TGCGCCAGCAGCTTCTTGACTAGCGGAGTCTCCTACGAGCAGTACTTC. This encodes CASSFLTSGVSYEQYF.